This T cell receptor (beta chain) was recorded in a study of shared clonotypes between healthy human individuals. About the research overall: For every donor, three CD4 naive, three CD4 memory, two CD8 naive and one CD8 memory plates were used.

Libraries were prepared by immunoSEQ multiplex PCR; TCRdb keeps only in-frame clonotypes and omits some of them. This table has approximately 1,500,000 clones, roughly 97% appearing once. This CDR3 region has 14 residues. Germline V gene lookup returns CDR1 SGHRS and CDR2 YFSETQ. With 4 bases clipped from V and 5 bases from J, the junction kept 5 bases outside the gene matches. The sequence came from a man aged 25 to 45 in good health. The material sequenced was naive CD4+ T cells sorted from blood. As for subset: CD45RA+ positively selected. The V and J genes are TRBV5-1 and TRBJ2-7, with TRBD2 matching over 11 bases. CDR3 region: CASSPSGRINEQYF. The CDR3 DNA reads as TGCGCCAGCAGCCCTAGCGGGAGGATCAACGAGCAGTACTTC.